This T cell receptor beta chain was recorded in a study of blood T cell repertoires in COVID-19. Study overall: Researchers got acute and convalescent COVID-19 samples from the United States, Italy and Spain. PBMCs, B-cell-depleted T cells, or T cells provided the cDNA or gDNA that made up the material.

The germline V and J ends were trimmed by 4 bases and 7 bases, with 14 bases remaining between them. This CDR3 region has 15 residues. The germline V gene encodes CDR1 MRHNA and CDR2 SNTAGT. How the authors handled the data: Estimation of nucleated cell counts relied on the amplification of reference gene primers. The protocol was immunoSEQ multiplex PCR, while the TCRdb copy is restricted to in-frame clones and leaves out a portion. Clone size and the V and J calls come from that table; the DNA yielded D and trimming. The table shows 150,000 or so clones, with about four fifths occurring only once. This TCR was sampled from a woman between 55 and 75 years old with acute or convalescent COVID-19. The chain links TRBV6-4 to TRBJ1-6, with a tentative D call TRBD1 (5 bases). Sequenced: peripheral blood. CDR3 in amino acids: CASSVGAEFNSPLHF. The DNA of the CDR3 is TGTGCCAGCAGTGTTGGGGCAGAATTCAATTCACCCCTCCACTTT.